What follows are 32 T cell receptor beta chains derived from one specimen sequenced in a study of identical twins. TCRdb re-called the 5' RACE reads with MiXCR, one entry per CDR3 protein. The sample contains about 470,000 distinct CDR3 sequences, about 24% of which appear only once. The same sample was also used in a study of T cells expressing NK-cell markers.

The sequenced sample was CD4+ T cells sorted from blood. These receptors all stem from a woman aged 18-35 years in good health.

This chain uses TRBV4-1 with TRBJ2-2; 10 bases map to TRBD2. V lost 3 bases to trimming and J lost 1 base; unmatched junction nucleotides: 8. Germline CDR1 MGHRA, CDR2 YSYEKL. The CDR3 is 18 residues long. CDR3 residues: CASSQGGLAPRNTGELFF. CDR3 bases: TGCGCCAGCAGCCAGGGGGGACTAGCGCCTAGGAACACCGGGGAGCTGTTTTTT.

This clonotype was picked up a small number of times. V is TRBV27 and J is TRBJ1-5; TRBD1 matches 10 bases. This CDR3 is built from 15 residues. V lost 6 bases and J lost 3; bases outside the gene matches: 5. Germline V gives CDR1 MNHEY, CDR2 SMNVEV (reference sequence). The CDR3, as DNA: TGTGCCAGCAGCCCCGACAGGGGGCCCAATCAGCCCCAGCATTTT. It yields the protein CASSPDRGPNQPQHF.

The V call is TRBV7-9, the J call TRBJ2-4, with D uncertain. Trimming cost V 5 bases and J 0 bases, with 14 bases left between them. The CDR3 runs to 16 residues. Germline-derived CDR1 and CDR2 are SEHNR and FQNEAQ (reference sequence). In DNA, the CDR3 is TGTGCCAGCAGCCCGTGGCAGAACATAGCCAAAAACATTCAGTACTTC. Protein: CASSPWQNIAKNIQYF.

The chain has TRBV12-3 or TRBV12-4 and TRBJ1-1; 9 nucleotides line up with TRBD1. CDR3 length equals 14 residues. The V and J ends lost 4 bases and 5 bases, in that order; junction bases with no gene match: 5. Here the CDR3 reads CASSSGTGRTEAFF. CDR3 DNA: TGTGCCAGCAGTTCCGGGACAGGGAGGACTGAAGCTTTCTTT.

This clonotype was seen more than once but under ten times. This sequence joins TRBV6-5 and TRBJ1-2; D is possibly TRBD1 (5 bases). The V and J ends lost 11 bases and 4 bases respectively, with 14 bases between them. The CDR3 has 12 amino acids. The germline V gene encodes CDR1 MNHEY and CDR2 SVGAGI. The CDR3 coding sequence is TGTGCCGCCGGGACGGCGTTCTATGGCTACACCTTC. It codes for CAAGTAFYGYTF.

The chain links TRBV12-3 or TRBV12-4 to TRBJ2-7; D ambiguous. V lost 6 bases and J lost 2, with 17 bases in between. The CDR3 is 15 residues long. DNA of the CDR3: TGTGCCAGCAGCCCATTGTGGGCCAGAACCTACGAGCAGTACTTC. It specifies CASSPLWARTYEQYF.

CDR3 in DNA: TGTGCCTGGAGTTACGAGTTGGTCGAGTTCTTC. Translating gives CAWSYELVEFF. The V call is TRBV30, the J call TRBJ2-1; D gene ambiguous. Germline loops: CDR1 GTSNPN, CDR2 SVGIG (reference sequence). The CDR3 extends over 11 amino acids. V lost 2 bases, J lost 14 bases, and 13 bases lay in between. Using reference TRBV30 and TRBJ2-1 for the parts outside the CDR3, the full variable domain is SQTIHQWPATLVQPVGSPLSLECTVEGTSNPNLYWYRQAAGRGLQLLFYSVGIGQISSEVPQNLSASRPQDRQFILSSKKLLLSDSGFYLCAWSYELVEFFGPGTRLTVL.

The chain recombines TRBV2 with TRBJ1-6; the match to TRBD1 covers 7 bases. V shed 6 bases, J shed 9 bases, and the junction held 8 bases outside the gene matches. The CDR3 consists of 14 residues. Looked up from germline, CDR1 is SNHLY and CDR2 is FYNNEI. This chain's CDR3 is CASRSTGSSSPLHF. The CDR3 bases are TGTGCCAGCAGATCGACAGGGTCTAGTTCACCCCTCCACTTT.

Only a few counts were recorded for this clonotype. The chain is built from TRBV29-1 and TRBJ1-2; 7 nucleotides agree with TRBD1. V gave up 7 bases and J gave up 6 bases; unmatched junction bases: 8. CDR1 and CDR2 (germline): SQVTM, ANQGSEA. The CDR3 runs to 12 residues. The CDR3 reads CSAGQENDGYTF. CDR3 in DNA: TGCAGCGCCGGACAGGAAAACGATGGCTACACCTTC.

This clonotype has just a few counts. The chain joins TRBV12-3 or TRBV12-4 to TRBJ1-5; D uncertain. The CDR3 is made up of 13 amino acids. Trimming took off 7 bases at V and 2 bases at J, with 9 bases between the two ends. CDR3 region: CASTPGGNQPQHF. CDR3 coding DNA: TGTGCCAGCACCCCGGGTGGCAATCAGCCCCAGCATTTT.

The V and J genes are TRBV20-1 and TRBJ1-2; D gene uncertain. The V gene lost 3 bases and the J gene lost 4 bases, with 9 bases spanning the gap. This CDR3 contains 12 residues. The germline gives CDR1 DFQATT, CDR2 SNEGSKA (reference sequence). CDR3 sequence: CSARINSYGYTF. The CDR3 coding sequence is TGCAGTGCTAGGATCAACAGCTATGGCTACACCTTC.

J is TRBJ1-6 and V is TRBV5-1; no clear D. V lost 2 bases and J 8 bases, leaving 11 bases between the germline ends. The CDR3 spans 14 residues. Germline assignment: CDR1 SGHRS and CDR2 YFSETQ. The CDR3 protein is CASSFGQDYSPLHF. CDR3 DNA sequence: TGCGCCAGCAGCTTCGGTCAGGATTATTCACCCCTCCACTTT.

This clonotype turned up a few times. CDR3 loop: CAISESNGSNSPLHF. The CDR3 DNA sequence: TGTGCCATCAGTGAGTCGAACGGCAGTAATTCACCCCTCCACTTT. The chain uses TRBV10-3 and TRBJ1-6, with D hard to call. This CDR3 is built from 15 residues. From germline, CDR1 is ENHRY and CDR2 SYGVKD. The V end lost 0 bases, the J end lost 6 bases, and 9 bases lay between the germline ends.

This clonotype was seen more than once but under ten times. V usage is TRBV19 and J usage is TRBJ2-7, with 7 bases aligning to TRBD1. The CDR3 sequence is 15 residues long. J gave up 0 bases and V 5 bases, and 7 bases lay outside the gene matches. Germline values: CDR1 LNHDA, CDR2 SQIVND (reference sequence). The CDR3 region has the DNA TGTGCCAGTAGTCTAAGACAGGGATTCTCCTACGAGCAGTACTTC. Protein: CASSLRQGFSYEQYF.

The chain couples TRBV29-1 to TRBJ2-5; D is uncertain. The CDR3 runs to 12 residues. Germline CDR1 reads SQVTM; CDR2 reads ANQGSEA. V was trimmed by 4 bases and J by 1 base, leaving 7 bases between them. The DNA of the CDR3 is TGCAGCGTTGTAACGGCCCAAGAGACCCAGTACTTC. Translating gives CSVVTAQETQYF.

This clonotype is labeled large. The chain has TRBV5-6 and TRBJ1-1; possible D gene TRBD1, 5 bases. Germline V gives CDR1 SGHDT, CDR2 YYEEEE. The CDR3 runs 13 residues. Trimming removed 10 bases from V and 2 bases from J, with 15 bases in between. As DNA, the CDR3 is TGTGCCGGGGGGACCGTCGACAACACTGAAGCTTTCTTT. This codes for CAGGTVDNTEAFF. Looking up the rest from reference TRBV5-6 and TRBJ1-1 gives the full variable domain: DAGVTQSPTHLIKTRGQQVTLRCSPKSGHDTVSWYQQALGQGPQFIFQYYEEEERQRGNFPDRFSGHQFPNYSSELNVNALLLGDSALYLCAGGTVDNTEAFFGQGTRLTVV.

This clonotype was picked up a small number of times. The chain is built from TRBV12-3 or TRBV12-4 and TRBJ1-2; D unresolved. V lost 3 bases, J lost 7 bases, and 9 bases lay in between. This CDR3 has 12 amino acids. CDR3 sequence: CASSFVGLGYTF. The DNA of the CDR3 is TGTGCCAGCAGTTTTGTAGGACTTGGCTACACCTTC.

This clonotype occurred a few times. The V gene is TRBV27, the J gene TRBJ2-2, with D maybe TRBD1 (6 bases). This CDR3 is 17 amino acids long. V dropped 2 bases and J dropped 4 bases, with 17 bases sitting between them. The germline gives CDR1 MNHEY, CDR2 SMNVEV (reference sequence). CDR3 sequence (DNA): TGTGCCAGCAGTTTAAGGGTGGACAGAAAATTCACCGGGGAGCTGTTTTTT. It yields the protein CASSLRVDRKFTGELFF.

On this clonotype: At one end, the junction sequence differs from germline, possibly due to a read error. J is TRBJ2-3 and V is TRBV2; possibly TRBD1 for D (6 bases). This CDR3 is 12 amino acids long. Looked up from germline, CDR1 is SNHLY and CDR2 is FYNNEI. The CDR3 DNA follows: TGTGCCAGCAGTGAAGAACAGGGTTTTATAAAGTTT. Its translation is CASSEEQGFIKF.

A few counts support this clonotype. The V and J genes are TRBV10-3 and TRBJ1-1; the D is unclear. The V gene lost 7 bases and the J gene lost 7 bases, with 13 bases spanning the gap. The CDR3 consists of 12 residues. Per germline, CDR1 ENHRY and CDR2 SYGVKD. CDR3 in DNA: TGTGCCATCACTGATGGGATGGGTGAAGCTTTCTTT. Amino acids: CAITDGMGEAFF.

This clonotype was observed a handful of times. This chain links TRBV5-1 with TRBJ1-1; unclear D gene. The CDR3 totals 16 residues. Germline V lookup: CDR1 SGHRS, CDR2 YFSETQ. V was clipped by 0 bases and J by 0 bases, with 12 bases between them. CDR3 in DNA: TGCGCCAGCAGCTTGGCCGGGTACAGCCTGAACACTGAAGCTTTCTTT. This codes for CASSLAGYSLNTEAFF.

This clonotype was seen more than once but under ten times. V and J are TRBV29-1 and TRBJ2-5; tentatively, D is TRBD2 (6 bases). Germline CDR1 reads SQVTM; CDR2 reads ANQGSEA. The ends were cut back, 4 bases at V and 6 bases at J, with 9 bases in the middle. This CDR3 region has 11 residues. The CDR3 bases are TGCAGCGTTGTCGGGGGACAGACCCAGTACTTC. Translation gives CSVVGGQTQYF. The whole variable domain, filled in from reference TRBV29-1 and TRBJ2-5, reads SAVISQKPSRDICQRGTSLTIQCQVDSQVTMMFWYRQQPGQSLTLIATANQGSEATYESGFVIDKFPISRPNLTFSTLTVSNMSPEDSSIYLCSVVGGQTQYFGPGTRLLVL.

This sequence joins TRBV6-2 or TRBV6-3 and TRBJ2-1; 10 bases match TRBD2. Germline CDR1 MNHEY, CDR2 SVGEGT. Trimming removed 0 bases from V and 1 base from J; junction bases left unmatched: 3. The CDR3 spans 17 residues. The CDR3 is CASSYSIAGGSYNEQFF. CDR3 bases: TGTGCCAGCAGTTACTCGATAGCGGGAGGATCCTACAATGAGCAGTTCTTC.

This clonotype was seen repeatedly, ten times or more. V gene TRBV7-2 combines with J gene TRBJ2-1; D gene unclear. The CDR3 length is 13 residues. Trimming removed 5 bases at V and 4 bases at J, with 9 bases between. The germline CDR1 and CDR2 sequences are SGHTA and FQGNSA. CDR3 region: CASSPPSYNEQFF. CDR3 nucleotides: TGTGCCAGCAGCCCGCCGTCTTACAATGAGCAGTTCTTC.

The CDR3 bases are TGTGCTAGTGGTTTGGGGTCGTCGGCCACAGATACGCAGTATTTT. Protein sequence: CASGLGSSATDTQYF. The chain has TRBV12-5 and TRBJ2-3, with D hard to call. V was trimmed by 1 base and J by 2 bases, leaving 10 bases between them. Looked up from germline, CDR1 is LGHNT and CDR2 is FRNRAP. The CDR3 runs 15 residues.

The chain employs TRBV9 and TRBJ2-4; D may be TRBD2 (5 bases). The V and J ends lost 2 bases and 5 bases respectively, with 14 bases between them. Germline values: CDR1 SGDLS, CDR2 YYNGEE. The CDR3 covers 15 residues. CDR3 amino acids: CASSVYPGFQNIQYF. The CDR3 coding sequence is TGTGCCAGCAGCGTCTATCCGGGATTTCAAAACATTCAGTACTTC.

This clonotype has only a few counts. The J gene is TRBJ2-6, the V gene TRBV4-2; D may be TRBD1 (5 bases). The V gene lost 5 bases and the J gene lost 1 base, with 21 bases spanning the gap. CDR1 LGHNA and CDR2 YNFKEQ come from the germline V gene. The CDR3 covers 19 residues. Here the CDR3 reads CASSGQGLGAQSGANVLTF. The CDR3 region has the DNA TGTGCCAGCAGCGGTCAGGGCCTAGGGGCCCAATCTGGGGCCAACGTCCTGACTTTC.

DNA of the CDR3: TGCAGTGCTAGGGACAGGGGAGATTACACCGGGGAGCTGTTTTTT. It codes for CSARDRGDYTGELFF. This sequence joins TRBV20-1 and TRBJ2-2, with TRBD1 matching 9 bases. The CDR3 extends over 15 amino acids. J gave up 3 bases and V 3 bases, and 5 bases lay outside the gene matches. The V gene's germline CDR1 is DFQATT and CDR2 SNEGSKA (reference sequence).

V gene TRBV7-3 combines with J gene TRBJ2-3; D may be TRBD1 or TRBD2 (6 bases each). V lost 5 bases and J lost 0, with 18 bases in between. Germline V CDR1 and CDR2: SGHTA, FQGTGA. The CDR3 runs to 17 residues. The DNA for the CDR3 is TGTGCCAGCAGCCCGAGGGGGGCCCTTACTAGCACAGATACGCAGTATTTT. This sequence encodes CASSPRGALTSTDTQYF.

This clonotype was counted only a few times. V is TRBV7-9 and J is TRBJ2-3, with unresolved D. This CDR3 region has 14 residues. Trimming removed 3 bases at V and 2 bases at J, with 9 bases between. Germline assignment: CDR1 SEHNR and CDR2 FQNEAQ (reference sequence). Written as DNA, the CDR3 is TGTGCCAGCAGCTTTGAGCGTCCCACAGATACGCAGTATTTT. Its translation is CASSFERPTDTQYF.

This clonotype was seen a handful of times. J is TRBJ1-2 and V is TRBV27; D is possibly TRBD1 (5 bases). This CDR3 region has 15 residues. V was cut by 6 bases and J by 5 bases, with 19 bases left in between. Germline CDR1 and CDR2: MNHEY and SMNVEV (reference sequence). The CDR3 bases are TGTGCCAGCAGCCGTGGCAGGGTCCCATTGTATGGCTACACCTTC. Protein product: CASSRGRVPLYGYTF.

The chain is built from TRBV25-1 and TRBJ1-6; TRBD1 matches 8 bases. Germline loops: CDR1 MGHDK, CDR2 SYGVNS. The CDR3 runs 15 residues. V lost 3 bases to trimming and J lost 6 bases; unmatched junction nucleotides: 4. The CDR3 loop is CASSEPDRGNSPLHF. CDR3 DNA: TGTGCCAGCAGTGAGCCAGACAGGGGTAATTCACCCCTCCACTTT.